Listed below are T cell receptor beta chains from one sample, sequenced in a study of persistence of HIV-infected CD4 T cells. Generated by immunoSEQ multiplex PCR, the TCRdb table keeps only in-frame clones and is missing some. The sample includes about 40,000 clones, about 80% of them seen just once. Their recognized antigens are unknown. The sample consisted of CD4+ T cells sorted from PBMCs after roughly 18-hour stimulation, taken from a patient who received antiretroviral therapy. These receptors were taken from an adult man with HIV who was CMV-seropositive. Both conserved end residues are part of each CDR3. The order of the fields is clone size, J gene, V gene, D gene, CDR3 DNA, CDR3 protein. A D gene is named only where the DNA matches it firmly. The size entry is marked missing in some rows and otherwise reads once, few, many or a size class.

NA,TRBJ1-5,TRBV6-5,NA,TGTGCCAGCAGGTTCTCTCGGACAGTTAATCAGCCCCAGCATTTT,CASRFSRTVNQPQHF
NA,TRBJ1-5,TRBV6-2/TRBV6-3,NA,TGTGCCAGCAGTCGGCAGGGGCCTCGGGGCAATCAGCCCCAGCATTTT,CASSRQGPRGNQPQHF
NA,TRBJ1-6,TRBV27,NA,TGTGCCAGCAGTTTTCAGGGGAGGGGGAATTCACCCCTCCACTTT,CASSFQGRGNSPLHF
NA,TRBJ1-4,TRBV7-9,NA,TGTGCCAGCGGCCGGGCGTCTAATGAAAAACTGTTTTTT,CASGRASNEKLFF
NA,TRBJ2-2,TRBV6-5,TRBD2,TGTGCCAGCAGCATGAGCGGGGCGAACACCGGGGAGCTGTTTTTT,CASSMSGANTGELFF
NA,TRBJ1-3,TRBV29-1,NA,TGCAGCGTCTCACCCCTACAGGGCTCTGGAAACACCATATATTTT,CSVSPLQGSGNTIYF
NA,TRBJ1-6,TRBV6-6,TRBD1,TGTGCCAGCAGTCCACAGGGGACGTACGGTAATTCACCCCTCCACTTT,CASSPQGTYGNSPLHF
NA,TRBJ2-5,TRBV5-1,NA,TGCGCCAGCAGCTTGGGGGGCAGTCAAGAGACCCAGTACTTC,CASSLGGSQETQYF
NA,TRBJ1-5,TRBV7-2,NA,TGTGCCAGCAGCTCCCTCAACTGGAAGGGCAATCAGCCCCAGCATTTT,CASSSLNWKGNQPQHF
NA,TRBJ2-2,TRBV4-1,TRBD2,TGCGCCAGCAGCCAAGAGGGAGGGGCCGGGACCGGGGAGCTGTTTTTT,CASSQEGGAGTGELFF
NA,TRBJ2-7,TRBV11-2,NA,TGTGCCAGCAGCTCTTACTCGGGACCCCTCTACGAGCAGTACTTC,CASSSYSGPLYEQYF
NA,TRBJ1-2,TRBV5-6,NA,TGTGCCAGCAGCTTACGGGGAAACTATGGCTACACCTTC,CASSLRGNYGYTF
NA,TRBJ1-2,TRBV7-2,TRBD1,TGTGCCAGCAGTTTGACTCCGGGACAGGAATTTGGCTACACCTTC,CASSLTPGQEFGYTF
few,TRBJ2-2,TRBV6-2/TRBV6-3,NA,TGTGCCAGCAGTCATGGTTCAGGGACCGGGGAGCTGTTTTTT,CASSHGSGTGELFF
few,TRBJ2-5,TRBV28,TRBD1,TGTGCCAGCAGTTTTGAAGACAGGGCAAGGGGGACCCAGTACTTC,CASSFEDRARGTQYF
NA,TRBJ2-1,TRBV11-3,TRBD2,TGTGCCAGCAGCTTGGGGACTAGCGGGATGGGGATAAATGAGCAGTTCTTC,CASSLGTSGMGINEQFF
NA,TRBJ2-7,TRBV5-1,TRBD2,TGCGCCAGCAGCTTGGAAACTAGCGGGAGGTCCCACGAGCAGTACTTC,CASSLETSGRSHEQYF
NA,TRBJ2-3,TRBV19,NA,TGTGCCAGTAGTCAGGGGCCTCCTGCAACAGATACGCAGTATTTT,CASSQGPPATDTQYF
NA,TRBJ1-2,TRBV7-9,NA,TGTGCCAGCAGCTTAGACTATTTCTATGGCTACACCTTC,CASSLDYFYGYTF
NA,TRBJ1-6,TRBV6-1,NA,TGTGCCAGCAGTGACGGAAGGAATTCACCCCTCCACTTT,CASSDGRNSPLHF
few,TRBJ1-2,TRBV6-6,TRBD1,TGTGCCAGCAGTAAGCTTGGGACAGGGATTTTTAGTGGCTACACCTTC,CASSKLGTGIFSGYTF
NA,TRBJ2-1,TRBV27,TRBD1,TGTGCCAGCAGTCTCGTGGGACAGGACAATGAGCAGTTCTTC,CASSLVGQDNEQFF
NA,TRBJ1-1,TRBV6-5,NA,TGTGCCAGCAGGTCTGGGACGGACCCTGAAGCTTTCTTT,CASRSGTDPEAFF
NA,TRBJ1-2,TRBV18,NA,TGTGCCAGCTCACCTGGACAGTACGGCTACACCTTC,CASSPGQYGYTF
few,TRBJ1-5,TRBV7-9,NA,TGTGCCAGCAGCTTCTCAGGGAAGCCCCAGCATTTT,CASSFSGKPQHF
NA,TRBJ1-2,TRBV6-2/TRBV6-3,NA,TGTGCCAGCAGTTACCCGGGAAATAACTATGGCTACACCTTC,CASSYPGNNYGYTF
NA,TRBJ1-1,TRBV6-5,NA,TGTGCCAGCAGTTACAGGGGGAGGAACACTGAAGCTTTCTTT,CASSYRGRNTEAFF
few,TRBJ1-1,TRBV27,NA,TGTGCCAGCAGCTCTCCCCAAGGGCCTTTATCCCTGAACACTGAAGCTTTCTTT,CASSSPQGPLSLNTEAFF
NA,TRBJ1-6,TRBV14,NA,TGTGCCAGCAGCCATCTGAATTCACCCCTCCACTTT,CASSHLNSPLHF
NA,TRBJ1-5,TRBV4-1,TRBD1,TGCGCCAGCAGCCAAGGGGACAGGGCCCCTCAGCCCCAGCATTTT,CASSQGDRAPQPQHF
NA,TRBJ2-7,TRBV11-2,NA,TGTGCCAGCAGCCAAAAGTACGAGCAGTACTTC,CASSQKYEQYF
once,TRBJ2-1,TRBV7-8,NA,TGTGCCAGCAGCCAACCGAGTAGCTCCTACAATGAGCAGTTCTTC,CASSQPSSSYNEQFF
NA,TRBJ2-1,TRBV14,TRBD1,TGTGCCAGCAGCCAACAACAGGGGAGATACAATGAGCAGTTCTTC,CASSQQQGRYNEQFF
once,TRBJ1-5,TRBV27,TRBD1,TGTGCCAGCAGTTCGCTCCCCGGGACAGGCTCCTTGCGCTGGGGTCAGCCCCAGCATTTT,CASSSLPGTGSLRWGQPQHF
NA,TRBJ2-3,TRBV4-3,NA,TGCGCCAGCAGCCAAGAAGGACTACTAGATACGCAGTATTTT,CASSQEGLLDTQYF
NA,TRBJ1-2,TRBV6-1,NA,TGTGCCAGCAGTGACCGGGGCATTAGGTTCTATGGCTACACCTTC,CASSDRGIRFYGYTF
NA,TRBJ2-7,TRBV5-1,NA,TGCGCCAGCAGCCGAACCAATACAGGGGGGGTCTACGAGCAGTACTTC,CASSRTNTGGVYEQYF
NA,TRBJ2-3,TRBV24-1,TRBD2,TGTGCCACCAGCCCTAGCGGGGGGGCCCTAGATACGCAGTATTTT,CATSPSGGALDTQYF
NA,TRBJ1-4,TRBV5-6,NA,TGTGCCAGCAGCTATATACAGGGAGGAAAACTGTTTTTT,CASSYIQGGKLFF
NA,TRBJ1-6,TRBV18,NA,TGTGCCAGCTCCTCAACCGACGATTCGAAACGGTCACCCCTCCACTTT,CASSSTDDSKRSPLHF
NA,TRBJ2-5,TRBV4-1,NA,TGCGCCAGCAGCCAAGATCCCGACCCGGGGGTAAAACAAGAGACCCAGTACTTC,CASSQDPDPGVKQETQYF
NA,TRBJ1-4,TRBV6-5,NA,TGTGCCAGCAGTTACGATGCAGGTGCTAATGAAAAACTGTTTTTT,CASSYDAGANEKLFF
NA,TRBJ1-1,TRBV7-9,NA,TGTGCCAGCAGCTCCGACGGGTGGGGTAGAGCTTTCTTT,CASSSDGWGRAFF
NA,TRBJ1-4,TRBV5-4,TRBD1,TGTGCCAGCAGCTCCAACAGGGGCGGAAATGAAAAACTGTTTTTT,CASSSNRGGNEKLFF
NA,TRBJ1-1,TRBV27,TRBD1,TGTGCCAGCGGTTTAAGCGCCGGGACAGGGCTAACTGAAGCTTTCTTT,CASGLSAGTGLTEAFF
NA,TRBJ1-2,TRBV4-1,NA,TGCGCCAGCAGCCCTGACGCAGGGCTTAGCTATGGCTACACCTTC,CASSPDAGLSYGYTF
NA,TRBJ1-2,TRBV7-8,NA,TGTGCCAGCAGTTCCGCGGCCCTGAACTATGGCTACACCTTC,CASSSAALNYGYTF
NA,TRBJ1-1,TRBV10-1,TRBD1,TGCGCCAGCAGTGAGAAACAGGGGGCGCGGACTGAAGCTTTCTTT,CASSEKQGARTEAFF
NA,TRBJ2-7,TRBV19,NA,TGTGCCAGTAGTACCCCCAACTTCGGCTCTTCGGGCGAGCAGTACTTC,CASSTPNFGSSGEQYF
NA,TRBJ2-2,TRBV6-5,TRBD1,TGTGCCAGCGGACGACAGGGGAAAAGGGAGCTGTTTTTT,CASGRQGKRELFF
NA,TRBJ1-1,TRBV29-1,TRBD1,TGCAGCGTTCGAGGGGGCGAAACTGAAGCTTTCTTT,CSVRGGETEAFF
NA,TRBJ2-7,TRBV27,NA,TGTGCCAGCAGGGGGTGGACAGTGGAGAGCTCCTACGAGCAGTACTTC,CASRGWTVESSYEQYF
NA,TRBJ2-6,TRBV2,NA,TGTGCCAGCAGTTTTTCCCCCAGCTCTGGGGCCAACGTCCTGACTTTC,CASSFSPSSGANVLTF
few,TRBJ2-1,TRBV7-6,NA,TGTGCCAGCAGCCTAGGACCCTACCCTAACAATGAGCAGTTCTTC,CASSLGPYPNNEQFF